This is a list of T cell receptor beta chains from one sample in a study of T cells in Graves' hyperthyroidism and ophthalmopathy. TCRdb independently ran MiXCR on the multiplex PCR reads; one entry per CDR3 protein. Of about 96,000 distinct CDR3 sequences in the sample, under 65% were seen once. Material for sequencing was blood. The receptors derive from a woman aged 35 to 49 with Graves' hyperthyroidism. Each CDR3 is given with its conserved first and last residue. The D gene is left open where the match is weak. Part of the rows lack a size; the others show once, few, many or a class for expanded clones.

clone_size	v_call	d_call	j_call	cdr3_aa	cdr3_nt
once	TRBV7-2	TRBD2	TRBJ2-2	CASSLQARERTGELFF	TGTGCCAGCAGCTTACAGGCGCGGGAGCGTACCGGGGAGCTGTTTTTT
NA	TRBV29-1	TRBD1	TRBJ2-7	CSVGQGVGEQYF	TGCAGCGTGGGACAGGGGGTCGGCGAGCAGTACTTC
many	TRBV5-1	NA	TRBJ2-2	CASRNSVTGELFF	TGCGCCAGCAGGAACAGCGTCACCGGGGAGCTGTTTTTT
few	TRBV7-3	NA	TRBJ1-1	CASSLTPENTEAFF	TGTGCCAGCAGTTTAACACCAGAGAACACTGAAGCTTTCTTT
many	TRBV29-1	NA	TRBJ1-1	CSVGGGLSEAFF	TGCAGCGTTGGAGGGGGGCTAAGTGAAGCTTTCTTT
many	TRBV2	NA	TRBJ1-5	CASSEAAGWSNQPQHF	TGTGCCAGCAGTGAAGCGGCGGGGTGGAGCAATCAGCCCCAGCATTTT
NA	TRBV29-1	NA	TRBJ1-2	CSLWNYGYTF	TGCAGCTTATGGAACTATGGCTACACCTTC
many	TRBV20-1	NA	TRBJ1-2	CSANGLGYTF	TGCAGTGCTAACGGATTGGGCTACACCTTC
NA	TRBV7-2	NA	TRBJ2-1	CASSLGGGYNEQFF	TGTGCCAGCAGCTTAGGAGGGGGTTACAATGAGCAGTTCTTC
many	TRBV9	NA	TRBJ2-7	CASSAPGGQDSYEQYF	TGTGCCAGCAGCGCACCCGGTGGGCAGGACTCCTACGAGCAGTACTTC
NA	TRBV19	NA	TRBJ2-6	CASSITRVANVLTF	TGTGCCAGTAGTATTACGAGAGTGGCCAACGTCCTGACTTTC
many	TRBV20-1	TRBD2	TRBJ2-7	CSARGWREGHEQYF	TGCAGTGCTAGAGGATGGCGGGAGGGCCACGAGCAGTACTTC
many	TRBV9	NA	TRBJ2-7	CASSVFHGDHPYEQYF	TGTGCCAGCAGCGTCTTCCACGGGGACCATCCCTACGAGCAGTACTTC
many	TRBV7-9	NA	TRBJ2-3	CASSLIAGRDTQYF	TGTGCCAGCAGCTTAATCGCGGGCAGAGATACGCAGTATTTT
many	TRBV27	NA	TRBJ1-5	CASGFGSQPQHF	TGTGCCAGCGGGTTTGGTTCTCAGCCCCAGCATTTT
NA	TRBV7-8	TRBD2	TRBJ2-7	CASSLMGGGLAPYEQYF	TGTGCCAGCAGCTTAATGGGGGGCGGACTAGCACCCTACGAGCAGTACTTC
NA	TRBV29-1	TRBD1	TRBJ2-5	CSLTGGETQYF	TGCAGCTTGACAGGGGGGGAGACCCAGTACTTC
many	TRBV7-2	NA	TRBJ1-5	CASSSIFNQPQHF	TGTGCCAGCAGCTCAATATTCAATCAGCCCCAGCATTTT
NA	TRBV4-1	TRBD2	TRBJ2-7	CASSQEGAGAYEQYF	TGCGCCAGCAGCCAAGAGGGAGCGGGAGCCTACGAGCAGTACTTC
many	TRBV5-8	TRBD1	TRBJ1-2	CASSLTGTDYGYTF	TGTGCCAGCAGCTTGACCGGGACAGACTATGGCTACACCTTC
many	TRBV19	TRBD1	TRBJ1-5	CASSILGGQRQPQHF	TGTGCCAGTAGTATCCTAGGGGGCCAAAGACAGCCCCAGCATTTT
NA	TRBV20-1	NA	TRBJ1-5	CSATREDQPQHF	TGCAGTGCTACGAGGGAGGACCAGCCCCAGCATTTT
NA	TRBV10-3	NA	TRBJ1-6	CAISESGAPYNSPLHF	TGTGCCATCAGTGAATCAGGGGCGCCCTATAATTCACCCCTCCACTTT
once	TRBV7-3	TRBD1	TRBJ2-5	CASSLYWGQGGETQYF	TGTGCCAGCAGCTTATATTGGGGACAGGGGGGAGAGACCCAGTACTTC
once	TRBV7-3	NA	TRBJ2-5	CASSTWGNPGETQYF	TGTGCCAGCAGCACTTGGGGGAACCCGGGAGAGACCCAGTACTTC